The 25 T cell receptor beta chains listed next were all sequenced from one sample in a study of spatial heterogeneity in lung cancer. Study-level results: Counts of expanded alpha and beta TCRs within tumors tracked the tumor nonsynonymous mutation count.

TCRdb reanalysed the 5' RACE reads using MiXCR and keeps one entry per CDR3 protein. The profile covers 18,000 or so distinct CDR3 sequences, with around 6% appearing a single time and approximately 10% taken by the ten largest. Time point meaning: sample taken at primary tumor resection. Antigens for these TCRs are unknown. The material sequenced was lung tumor tissue, taken at surgery. These receptors originate from a female donor with early-stage non-small cell lung cancer.

This clonotype appeared many times. One junction end does not reproduce the germline sequence, and a read error may be involved. The V and J genes are TRBV2 and TRBJ1-2; TRBD1 might be the D (6 bases). This CDR3 is 12 amino acids long. Germline CDR1 is SNHLY and CDR2 is FYNNEI. CDR3 protein: CASRSGQGVRNF. The DNA of the CDR3 is TGTGCCAGCAGATCGGGACAAGGGGTCAGGAACTTC.

This clonotype is deemed medium-sized (0.01 to 0.1%). The V and J genes are TRBV10-3 and TRBJ2-2; unclear D gene. The germline gives CDR1 ENHRY, CDR2 SYGVKD. The V gene lost 0 bases and the J gene lost 2 bases, with 10 bases spanning the gap. This CDR3 region has 16 residues. The CDR3 sequence is CAISESTQPNTGELFF. The DNA for the CDR3 is TGTGCCATCAGTGAGTCAACGCAACCAAACACCGGGGAGCTGTTTTTT.

This clonotype was seen at least ten times. The chain links TRBV29-1 to TRBJ2-5; tentatively, D is TRBD2 (6 bases). Trimming shortened V by 7 bases and J by 1 base, and 16 bases separated the two germline ends. The CDR3 is 14 residues long. The germline CDR1 and CDR2 sequences are SQVTM and ANQGSEA. The CDR3 spells CSARGPGLQETQYF. CDR3 DNA sequence: TGCAGCGCCCGTGGCCCGGGACTCCAAGAGACCCAGTACTTC. The entire variable domain, with the rest obtained from reference TRBV29-1 and TRBJ2-5, is as follows: SAVISQKPSRDICQRGTSLTIQCQVDSQVTMMFWYRQQPGQSLTLIATANQGSEATYESGFVIDKFPISRPNLTFSTLTVSNMSPEDSSIYLCSARGPGLQETQYFGPGTRLLVL.

The chain uses TRBV19 and TRBJ2-2, with TRBD2 matching 7 bases. This CDR3 region has 15 residues. With 9 bases clipped from V and 1 base from J, the junction kept 8 bases outside the gene matches. Per germline, CDR1 LNHDA and CDR2 SQIVND (reference sequence). DNA for the CDR3: TGTGCCAGCCGTTGGAGGGAGGGGAACACCGGGGAGCTGTTTTTT. Amino acid sequence: CASRWREGNTGELFF.

This clonotype occurred many times. This chain uses TRBV20-1 with TRBJ2-7, with 7 bases lining up with TRBD2. J gave up 3 bases and V 1 base, and 9 bases lay outside the gene matches. Looked up from germline, CDR1 is DFQATT and CDR2 is SNEGSKA (reference sequence). The CDR3 runs to 15 residues. The CDR3 DNA follows: TGCAGTGCTAGAGCAGGGAGGGAGGGAGACTACGAGCAGTACTTC. This gives the protein CSARAGREGDYEQYF.

This clonotype is labeled as medium-sized. The chain is built from TRBV27 and TRBJ2-1; unclear D gene. Trimming took 6 bases from V and 0 from J, leaving 12 bases between them. CDR1 is MNHEY, CDR2 SMNVEV, per germline (reference sequence). CDR3 length: 15 residues. This chain's CDR3 is CASRLLGSSYNEQFF. Written as DNA, the CDR3 is TGTGCCAGCAGGCTTCTCGGCAGCTCCTACAATGAGCAGTTCTTC.

This clonotype has at least ten counts. A much larger clone lies one base from this, so it may be a read error. This chain connects TRBV9 to TRBJ1-6; D might be TRBD1 (6 bases). The CDR3 is made up of 19 amino acids. Trimming took 0 bases from V and 3 from J, leaving 19 bases between them. The germline CDR1 and CDR2 sequences are SGDLS and YYNGEE. CDR3: CASSVVPRFGQCYNSPLHF. CDR3 in DNA: TGTGCCAGCAGCGTAGTCCCCCGATTTGGACAGTGCTATAATTCACCCCTCCACTTT. The full variable domain, in which reference TRBV9 and TRBJ1-6 provide the parts outside the CDR3, is DSGVTQTPKHLITATGQRVTLRCSPRSGDLSVYWYQQSLDQGLQFLIQYYNGEERAKGNILERFSAQQFPDLHSELNLSSLELGDSALYFCASSVVPRFGQCYNSPLHFGNGTRLTVT.

This clonotype appeared a few times. The genes are TRBV7-9 and TRBJ2-5, with TRBD2 matching over 11 bases. The V and J ends lost 1 base and 1 base, in that order; junction bases with no gene match: 5. Per the germline V gene, CDR1 is SEHNR and CDR2 is FQNEAQ (reference sequence). The CDR3 is made up of 17 amino acids. CDR3 amino acids: CASSLGGTSGIQETQYF. In DNA, the CDR3 is TGTGCCAGCAGCTTAGGTGGGACTAGCGGAATCCAAGAGACCCAGTACTTC.

This clonotype was observed at least ten times. This chain joins TRBV2 and TRBJ2-7; 9 bases are a match to TRBD1. The CDR3 runs to 12 residues. Germline trimming cut 6 bases from V and 6 bases from J; bases unmatched to any gene: 3. CDR1 is SNHLY and CDR2 is FYNNEI in the germline V gene. CDR3 DNA sequence: TGTGCCAGCAGGGCGGACAGGGGCGAGCAGTACTTC. It encodes CASRADRGEQYF. Full variable domain (outside the CDR3, taken from reference TRBV2 and TRBJ2-7): EPEVTQTPSHQVTQMGQEVILRCVPISNHLYFYWYRQILGQKVEFLVSFYNNEISEKSEIFDDQFSVERPDGSNFTLKIRSTKLEDSAMYFCASRADRGEQYFGPGTRLTVT.

In its sample, this clonotype was seen many times. The V gene is TRBV5-1, the J gene TRBJ1-2; D is perhaps TRBD1 (6 bases). Trimming cost V 0 bases and J 2 bases, with 8 bases left between them. Germline V gives CDR1 SGHRS, CDR2 YFSETQ. CDR3 length: 14 amino acids. The chain's CDR3 is CASSLDDRNYGYTF. In DNA form, the CDR3 reads TGCGCCAGCAGCTTGGATGACAGGAACTATGGCTACACCTTC. Drawing the rest from reference TRBV5-1 and TRBJ1-2, the complete variable domain is KAGVTQTPRYLIKTRGQQVTLSCSPISGHRSVSWYQQTPGQGLQFLFEYFSETQRNKGNFPGRFSGRQFSNSRSEMNVSTLELGDSALYLCASSLDDRNYGYTFGSGTRLTVV.

This clonotype was recorded many times. The V call is TRBV29-1, the J call TRBJ2-7, with 12 bases matching TRBD2. V gave up 7 bases and J gave up 2 bases; unmatched junction bases: 3. Per the germline V gene, CDR1 is SQVTM and CDR2 is ANQGSEA. The CDR3 sequence is 13 residues long. The CDR3: CSAGLAGAYEQYF. The CDR3 DNA sequence: TGCAGCGCGGGACTAGCGGGCGCCTACGAGCAGTACTTC.

A few counts support this clonotype. This chain joins TRBV7-2 and TRBJ2-3; weak D call: TRBD2 (5 bases). V was cut by 4 bases and J by 6 bases, with 11 bases left in between. The CDR3 contains 13 residues. CDR1 and CDR2 (germline): SGHTA, FQGNSA. The CDR3 nucleotides are TGTGCCAGCAGCTGGACTGCCCCCGATACGCAGTATTTT. Its translation: CASSWTAPDTQYF.

This clonotype was found many times. The chain has TRBV7-9 and TRBJ1-1, with a possible D match to TRBD1 (5 bases). Between the trimmed V and J ends, which lost 7 bases and 5 bases, there was a span of 8 bases. The CDR3 covers 11 residues. Germline CDR1 is SEHNR and CDR2 is FQNEAQ (reference sequence). The DNA of the CDR3 is TGTGCCAGCACCGGGGGGACTGAAGCTTTCTTT. Its protein product is CASTGGTEAFF.

This clonotype was picked up many times. The chain employs TRBV11-2 and TRBJ2-3, with D perhaps assigned TRBD1 or TRBD2 (5 bases each). The V gene's germline CDR1 is SGHAT and CDR2 FQNNGV. There are 16 residues in the CDR3. Trimming removed 5 bases at V and 2 bases at J, with 17 bases between. The CDR3 DNA follows: TGTGCCAGCAGCCCAACACTAGGGGAACCCACAGATACGCAGTATTTT. Translation gives CASSPTLGEPTDTQYF.

This clonotype was counted ten times or more. The J gene is TRBJ2-1, the V gene TRBV29-1; TRBD1 aligns across 7 bases. The CDR3 consists of 14 residues. From germline, CDR1 is SQVTM and CDR2 ANQGSEA. V lost 1 base, J lost 4 bases, and 4 bases stayed unmatched. CDR3 sequence (DNA): TGCAGCGTTGAAGGTCGGGACAGATACAATGAGCAGTTCTTC. Residues: CSVEGRDRYNEQFF.

This clonotype is labeled as medium-sized. This chain links TRBV3-1 with TRBJ1-1; D is ambiguous. The CDR3 length is 14 residues. V gave up 0 bases and J gave up 7 bases, with 12 bases separating them. Per the germline V gene, CDR1 is LGHDT and CDR2 is YNNKEL (reference sequence). The CDR3 is CASSQDSSRIEAFF. CDR3 nucleotide sequence: TGTGCCAGCAGCCAAGATTCCAGTCGGATTGAAGCTTTCTTT.

This clonotype was seen many times. The CDR3 protein is CSVSLAGGRNEQFF. The CDR3 coding sequence is TGCAGCGTTTCACTAGCGGGAGGCCGCAATGAGCAGTTCTTC. The chain carries TRBV29-1 and TRBJ2-1; 12 bases align to TRBD2. CDR1 is SQVTM, CDR2 ANQGSEA, per germline. V gave up 5 bases and J gave up 6 bases; unmatched junction bases: 5. This CDR3 comprises 14 residues.

This clonotype was counted between two and nine times. A read error may account for a junction end that differs from germline. The chain employs TRBV20-1 and TRBJ1-2; D possibly corresponds to TRBD1 (6 bases). The CDR3 has 13 amino acids. Germline assignment: CDR1 DFQATT and CDR2 SNEGSKA (reference sequence). The CDR3 region is CSARGDTNYGYTF. CDR3 nucleotide sequence: TGCAGTGCAAGAGGGGACACTAACTATGGCTACACCTTC.

In this sample, this clonotype turned up many times. This chain connects TRBV28 to TRBJ2-1; the D is unclear. This CDR3 has 14 residues. V was clipped by 6 bases and J by 3 bases, with 12 bases between them. CDR1 and CDR2 from the germline V gene are MDHEN and SYDVKM. The CDR3 sequence: CASSPMGNYNEQFF. The CDR3 region has the DNA TGTGCCAGCAGCCCGATGGGGAACTACAATGAGCAGTTCTTC.

This clonotype has a handful of counts. The rearrangement uses TRBV7-2 and TRBJ1-1; possible D gene TRBD1, 6 bases. Trimming shortened V by 4 bases and J by 11 bases, and 20 bases separated the two germline ends. CDR1 is SGHTA, CDR2 FQGNSA, per germline. The CDR3 loop spans 14 amino acids. The CDR3 DNA is TGTGCCAGCAGCTCAAACGCGAGAGGGGGGGACGCTTTCTTT. This translates into CASSSNARGGDAFF. The full variable domain, completed using reference TRBV7-2 and TRBJ1-1, is GAGVSQSPSNKVTEKGKDVELRCDPISGHTALYWYRQSLGQGLEFLIYFQGNSAPDKSGLPSDRFSAERTGGSVSTLTIQRTQQEDSAVYLCASSSNARGGDAFFGQGTRLTVV.

This clonotype is a singleton in its sample. CDR3 sequence: CASSHGTSNGEQFF. DNA of the CDR3: TGTGCCAGCAGTCACGGGACTAGCAACGGTGAGCAGTTCTTC. This chain joins TRBV12-3 or TRBV12-4 and TRBJ2-1, with TRBD2 matching 9 bases. The CDR3 is made up of 14 amino acids. Trimming removed 5 bases from V and 9 bases from J; junction bases left unmatched: 8.

This clonotype was counted a few times. The V call is TRBV14, the J call TRBJ2-7; a possible D gene is TRBD2 (6 bases). V dropped 0 bases and J dropped 9 bases, with 12 bases sitting between them. From germline, CDR1 is SGHDN and CDR2 FVKESK. The CDR3 runs to 13 residues. The CDR3 sequence: CASSQDRAGRQYF. CDR3 sequence (DNA): TGTGCCAGCAGCCAAGATCGGGCGGGACGGCAGTACTTC.

This clonotype was seen at least ten times. This rearrangement joins TRBV5-8 to TRBJ1-1; D not certain. In germline, CDR1 is SGHTS, CDR2 YDEGEE. The CDR3 runs 8 residues. V gave up 2 bases and J gave up 11 bases, with 1 base separating them. This CDR3 reads CASSFAFF. Here the CDR3 DNA reads TGTGCCAGCAGCTTTGCTTTCTTT.

This clonotype was seen at least ten times. V usage is TRBV7-8 and J usage is TRBJ2-1; weak D call: TRBD2 (5 bases). V was shortened by 7 bases and J by 0 bases, with 10 bases between the two germline ends. CDR3 length: 14 residues. The germline gives CDR1 SGHVS, CDR2 FQNEAQ. The CDR3 is CASTSGGSYNEQFF. In DNA form, the CDR3 reads TGTGCCAGCACCTCCGGAGGCTCCTACAATGAGCAGTTCTTC.

In this sample, this clonotype is medium-sized. The chain has TRBV5-1 and TRBJ1-5; TRBD1 is a possible D gene (5 bases). There are 14 residues in the CDR3. V was pared by 5 bases and J by 3 bases, with 12 bases between. In germline, CDR1 is SGHRS, CDR2 YFSETQ. This chain's CDR3 is CASSPDSTNQPQHF. CDR3 sequence (DNA): TGCGCCAGCAGTCCCGACAGCACCAATCAGCCCCAGCATTTT.